This T cell receptor (beta chain) was documented in a study of early T cells in non-severe SARS-CoV-2 infection. Overall study: Sequencing was performed on bulk RNA from unsorted whole blood, leaving chains unpaired.

A few counts support this clonotype. CDR1 MNHNS and CDR2 SASEGT come from the germline V gene. With 5 bases removed from V and 2 bases from J, the gap between germline ends came to 10 bases. The CDR3 loop spans 14 amino acids. Molecules of cDNA were individually given unique molecular identifiers that were attached to them. TCRdb independently ran MiXCR on the 5' RACE reads; one entry per CDR3 protein. The repertoire holds about 34,000 distinct CDR3 sequences, with 5.5% to 7.5% as singletons. The rearrangement links TRBV6-1 to TRBJ2-1, with a tentative D call TRBD1 (6 bases). Sequencing was performed on whole blood. The sequence was collected from an adult who was a healthcare worker with PCR-confirmed SARS-CoV-2 infection or an uninfected control (not recorded which). CDR3 residues: CASSPGVTYNEQFF. The CDR3 nucleotides read TGTGCCAGCAGTCCAGGGGTAACCTACAATGAGCAGTTCTTC.